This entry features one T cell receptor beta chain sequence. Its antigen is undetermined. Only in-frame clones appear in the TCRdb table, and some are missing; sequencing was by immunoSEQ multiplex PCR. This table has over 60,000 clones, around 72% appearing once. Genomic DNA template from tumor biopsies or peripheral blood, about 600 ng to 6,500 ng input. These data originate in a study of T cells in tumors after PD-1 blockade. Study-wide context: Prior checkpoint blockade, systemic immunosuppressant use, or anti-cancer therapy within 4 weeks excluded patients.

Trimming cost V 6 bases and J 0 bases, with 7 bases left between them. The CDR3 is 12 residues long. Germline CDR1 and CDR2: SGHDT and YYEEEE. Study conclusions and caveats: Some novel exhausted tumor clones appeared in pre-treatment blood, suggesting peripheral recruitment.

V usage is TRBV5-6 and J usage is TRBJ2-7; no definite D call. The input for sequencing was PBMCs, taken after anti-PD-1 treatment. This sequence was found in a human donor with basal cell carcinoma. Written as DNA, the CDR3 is TGTGCCAGCACCTCCAGCTCCTACGAGCAGTACTTC. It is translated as CASTSSSYEQYF. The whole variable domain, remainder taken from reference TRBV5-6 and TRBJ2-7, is DAGVTQSPTHLIKTRGQQVTLRCSPKSGHDTVSWYQQALGQGPQFIFQYYEEEERQRGNFPDRFSGHQFPNYSSELNVNALLLGDSALYLCASTSSSYEQYFGPGTRLTVT.